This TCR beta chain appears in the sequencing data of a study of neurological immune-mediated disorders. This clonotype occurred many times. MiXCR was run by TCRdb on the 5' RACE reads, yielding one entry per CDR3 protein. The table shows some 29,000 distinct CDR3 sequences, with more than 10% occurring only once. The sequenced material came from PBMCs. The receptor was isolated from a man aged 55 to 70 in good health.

CDR3 in amino acids: CASSLQGISYGYTF. The CDR3 DNA reads TGTGCCAGCAGTTTACAGGGGATAAGCTATGGCTACACCTTC. This chain uses TRBV28 with TRBJ1-2, with D possibly being TRBD1 (6 bases). This CDR3 is 14 amino acids long. V shed 2 bases and J shed 4 bases, with 11 bases lying between them. Germline CDR1 and CDR2: MDHEN and SYDVKM.